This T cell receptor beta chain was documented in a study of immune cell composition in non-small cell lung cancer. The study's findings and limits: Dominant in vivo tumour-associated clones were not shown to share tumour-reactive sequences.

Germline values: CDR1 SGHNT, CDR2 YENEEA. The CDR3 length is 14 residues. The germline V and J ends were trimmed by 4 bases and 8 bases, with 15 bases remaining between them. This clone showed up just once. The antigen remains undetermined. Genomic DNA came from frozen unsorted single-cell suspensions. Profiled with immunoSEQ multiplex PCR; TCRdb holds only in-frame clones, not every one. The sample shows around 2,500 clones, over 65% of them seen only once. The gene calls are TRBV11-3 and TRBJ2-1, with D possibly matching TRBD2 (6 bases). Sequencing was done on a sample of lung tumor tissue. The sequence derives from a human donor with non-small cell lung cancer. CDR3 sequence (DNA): TGTGCCAGCAGCTCGGAAGCGGGTTTATATGAGCAGTTCTTC. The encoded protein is CASSSEAGLYEQFF.